What follows are 5 T cell receptor beta chains derived from one specimen sequenced in a study of shared clonotypes between healthy human individuals. Sequencing was performed with immunoSEQ multiplex PCR; in TCRdb, only in-frame clones are kept and a portion is missing. This table has 730,000 or so clones, more than 70% appearing once. The sample taken for sequencing was memory CD4+ T cells sorted from blood. Subset given: CD45RA-negative fraction. The receptors originated from a woman between 25 and 40 years old in good health.

The chain uses TRBV4-1 and TRBJ2-2; tentatively, D is TRBD1 (6 bases). This CDR3 is 18 amino acids long. Trimming stripped 3 bases from V and 0 bases from J, with 17 bases between. Per the germline V gene, CDR1 is MGHRA and CDR2 is YSYEKL. CDR3 sequence: CASSHSYRDTPNTGELFF. Written as DNA, the CDR3 is TGCGCCAGCAGCCATTCTTACCGGGACACGCCGAACACCGGGGAGCTGTTTTTT.

As to this clone: In the same sample, other DNA sequences code for this CDR3. The rearrangement links TRBV5-1 to TRBJ1-3, with 7 positions matching TRBD1. The germline V gene encodes CDR1 SGHRS and CDR2 YFSETQ. With 4 bases clipped from V and 4 bases from J, the junction kept 5 bases outside the gene matches. The CDR3 loop spans 14 amino acids. In DNA, the CDR3 is TGCGCCAGCAGCCCCGGGACAGCAGGAAACACCATATATTTT. Translation: CASSPGTAGNTIYF.

V and J are TRBV18 and TRBJ2-7; TRBD1 aligns across 8 bases. J lost 0 bases, V lost 4 bases, and 8 bases had no gene match. The CDR3 is 16 amino acids. In germline, CDR1 is KGHSH, CDR2 LQKENI. This CDR3 is CASSHSGQGASYEQYF. Here the CDR3 DNA reads TGTGCCAGCTCACACTCGGGGCAGGGGGCCTCCTACGAGCAGTACTTC.

This sequence joins TRBV25-1 and TRBJ1-1; D is perhaps TRBD1 (5 bases). The CDR3 loop spans 14 amino acids. V lost 6 bases and J lost 1, with 12 bases in between. Germline loops: CDR1 MGHDK, CDR2 SYGVNS. The CDR3 nucleotides are TGTGCCAGCAGGAGGGGAGACCCGAACACTGAAGCTTTCTTT. It encodes CASRRGDPNTEAFF.

This rearrangement joins TRBV5-6 to TRBJ1-2; D may be TRBD1 (5 bases). This CDR3 has 13 amino acids. V lost 1 base and J 4 bases, leaving 8 bases between the germline ends. CDR1 is SGHDT, CDR2 YYEEEE, per germline. The chain's CDR3 is CASSLKGVYGYTF. CDR3 in DNA: TGTGCCAGCAGCTTGAAAGGGGTCTATGGCTACACCTTC.